This T cell receptor beta chain originates from a study of T-cell reconstitution after alpha-beta-depleted transplantation in children. Unique molecular identifiers were used in preparing the TCRbeta library. TCRdb re-analysed the PCR reads in MiXCR, keeping a single row per CDR3 protein. The data show hundreds of thousands of distinct CDR3 sequences, roughly 17% seen once. This clonotype came up a few times. V lost 0 bases and J 1 base, leaving 13 bases between the germline ends. Germline V gene data show CDR1 as SGHRS and CDR2 as YFSETQ. The length of the CDR3 is 16 residues. V usage is TRBV5-1 and J usage is TRBJ2-5, with no clear D. This sample comprised PBMCs from the stem cell graft donor, obtained from the stem cell graft. This TCR came from a human donor who donated a stem cell graft to a child with acute myeloid leukemia. CDR3 bases: TGCGCCAGCAGCTTGGACCCACAGCCACTCCAAGAGACCCAGTACTTC. This gives the protein CASSLDPQPLQETQYF.